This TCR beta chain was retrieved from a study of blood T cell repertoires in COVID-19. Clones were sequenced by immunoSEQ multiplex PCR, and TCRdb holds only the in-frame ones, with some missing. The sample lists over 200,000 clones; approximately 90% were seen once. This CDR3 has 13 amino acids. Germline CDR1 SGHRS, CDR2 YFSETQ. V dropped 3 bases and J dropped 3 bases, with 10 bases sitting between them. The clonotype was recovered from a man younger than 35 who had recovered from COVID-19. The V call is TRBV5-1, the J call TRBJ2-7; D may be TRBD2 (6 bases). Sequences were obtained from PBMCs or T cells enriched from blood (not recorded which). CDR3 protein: CASSSAGLYEQYF. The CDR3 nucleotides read TGCGCCAGCAGCTCGGCGGGACTCTACGAGCAGTACTTC.